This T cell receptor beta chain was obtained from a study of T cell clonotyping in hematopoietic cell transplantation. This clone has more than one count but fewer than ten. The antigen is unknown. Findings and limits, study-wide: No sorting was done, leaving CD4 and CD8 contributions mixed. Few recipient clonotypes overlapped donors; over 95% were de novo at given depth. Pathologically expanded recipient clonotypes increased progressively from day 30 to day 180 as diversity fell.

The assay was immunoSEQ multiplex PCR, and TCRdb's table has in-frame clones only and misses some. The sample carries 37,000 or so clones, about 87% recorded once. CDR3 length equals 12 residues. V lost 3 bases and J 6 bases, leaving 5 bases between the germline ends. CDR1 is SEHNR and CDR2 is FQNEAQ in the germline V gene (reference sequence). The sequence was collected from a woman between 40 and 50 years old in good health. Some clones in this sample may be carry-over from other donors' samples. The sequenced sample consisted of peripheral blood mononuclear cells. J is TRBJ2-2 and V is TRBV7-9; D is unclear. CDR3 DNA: TGTGCCAGCAGCTTGAGCGCCGGGGAGCTGTTTTTT. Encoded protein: CASSLSAGELFF.